The clone carrying this T cell receptor beta chain was recorded many times. The antigen remains unidentified. Mismatch with germline at one junction end may stem from a read error. The data derive from a study of post-analysis software for immune sequencing data. General study points: Significantly lower normalized Chao1 diversity was seen in multiple sclerosis patients than in controls. TRBV segments more frequent in patients than in controls numbered several and included TRBV5-6, TRBV5-1 and TRBV20-1.

The TCR beta cDNA libraries contained unique molecular identifiers. MiXCR was run by TCRdb on the PCR reads, yielding one entry per CDR3 protein. The sample lists about 810,000 distinct CDR3 sequences, under 70% occurring once. This CDR3 spans 14 amino acids. Looked up from germline, CDR1 is SGHAT and CDR2 is FQNNGV. The chain uses TRBV11-2 and TRBJ2-7, with a weak D call TRBD1 (6 bases). This clonotype was obtained from a girl aged 5-17 years with multiple sclerosis. The sequenced material came from blood. The CDR3 spells CASSLVDSSYEQYF. CDR3 nucleotide sequence: TGTGCCAGCAGTTTAGTGGACAGCTCCTACGAGCAGTACTTC.